A single sample gave rise to the 25 T cell receptor beta chains below, sequenced in a study of CXCR3-negative and CXCR3-positive naive CD8 T cells (dated by TCRdb to about 2019). What the work shows at the level of the full study, not this receptor alone: Compared with CXCR3-negative naive cells, CXCR3-positive naive cells had TRB CDR3s with higher hydrophobicity (lower Kidera factor 4), lower energy, and higher strength and volume indices.

Sequencing was carried out with a NextSeq 550. The Human TCR Profiling Kit (MiLaboratory) was used to prepare UMI-labeled 5' RACE TRB cDNA libraries. Each entry corresponds to one CDR3 protein sequence from reads that TCRdb reprocessed, and DNA is not given. The sample's records list tens of thousands of distinct CDR3 sequences. The ten largest clones add up to around 5% of the sample. Their target antigens are unknown. Sequenced input: naive CXCR3+ CD8+ T cells from blood. In light of the paper, this sample's cell subset or site label describes: CD45RO-CCR7+CD27+CD95- naive CD8+ T cells expressing CXCR3 (TNR3+). Receptor source: a human donor in good health. Some clones in this sample may be carry-over from other donors' samples.

V and J are TRBV29-1 and TRBJ2-3; the D call of TRBD1 rests on TCRdb alone, since no DNA is present to check it. This CDR3 has 13 amino acids. In germline, CDR1 is SQVTM, CDR2 ANQGSEA. CDR3 in amino acids: CSVPGVSTDTQYF.

The chain couples TRBV28 to TRBJ2-7; TCRdb proposes TRBD2, but this gene call is untestable without DNA. Germline V gene sequence: CDR1 MDHEN, CDR2 SYDVKM. The CDR3 spans 14 residues. The CDR3 spells CASSSLAGEDEQYF.

The V call is TRBV7-6, the J call TRBJ1-2; absent DNA, TCRdb's TRBD1 call cannot be checked. From germline, CDR1 is SGHVS and CDR2 FNYEAQ. The CDR3 length is 19 residues. The CDR3 protein is CASSSPGSANPGSNYGYTF.

V gene TRBV7-2 combines with J gene TRBJ1-2; TCRdb names TRBD1, which stays unverified in the absence of DNA. There are 14 residues in the CDR3. CDR1 and CDR2 (germline): SGHTA, FQGNSA. This CDR3 reads CASSFWGQGYGYTF.

This chain connects TRBV6-2 or TRBV6-3 to TRBJ2-7; TCRdb returns TRBD2, unconfirmable since there is no DNA. CDR3 length: 14 residues. The germline V gene has CDR1 MNHEY and CDR2 SVGEGT. The CDR3 is CASSYDGGAYEQYF.

This chain links TRBV29-1 with TRBJ2-5; the D call from TCRdb, TRBD2, cannot be confirmed without DNA. The CDR3 contains 14 residues. In germline, CDR1 is SQVTM, CDR2 ANQGSEA. CDR3: CSVHPEGRQETQYF.

This chain connects TRBV29-1 to TRBJ2-7; TCRdb picks TRBD1, but there is no DNA to check that call. The V gene's germline CDR1 is SQVTM and CDR2 ANQGSEA. This CDR3 spans 12 amino acids. CDR3 loop: CSVPGREYEQYF.

The genes are TRBV29-1 and TRBJ2-7; TCRdb returns TRBD2, unconfirmable since there is no DNA. CDR1 and CDR2 from the germline V gene are SQVTM and ANQGSEA. The CDR3 runs to 12 residues. CDR3 in amino acids: CSVEGQGHEQYF.

The chain has TRBV9 and TRBJ1-1. Germline CDR1 SGDLS, CDR2 YYNGEE. The CDR3 sequence is 11 residues long. CDR3 protein: CASGTNTEAFF.

V and J are TRBV29-1 and TRBJ2-7; as DNA is missing, the TRBD2 call by TCRdb cannot be tested. Germline V gene sequence: CDR1 SQVTM, CDR2 ANQGSEA. This CDR3 is built from 15 residues. CDR3 sequence reads: CSVEKRGSASYEQYF.

The chain couples TRBV20-1 to TRBJ2-7. Germline loops: CDR1 DFQATT, CDR2 SNEGSKA (reference sequence). This CDR3 has 13 residues. The CDR3 reads CSANGFSSYEQYF.

J is TRBJ2-7 and V is TRBV29-1; checking the TCRdb D call of TRBD1 is not possible without DNA. Germline lookup yields CDR1 SQVTM and CDR2 ANQGSEA. The CDR3 covers 11 residues. CDR3 loop: CSVDGGYEQYF.

J is TRBJ1-4 and V is TRBV29-1; TCRdb's D gene call, TRBD1, goes unchecked for lack of DNA. Germline lookup yields CDR1 SQVTM and CDR2 ANQGSEA. CDR3 length equals 14 residues. The CDR3 protein is CSALGQAENEKLFF.

CDR3 loop: CASSLDGGNEKLFF. The gene calls are TRBV5-1 and TRBJ1-4. Germline V CDR1 and CDR2: SGHRS, YFSETQ. This CDR3 is built from 14 residues.

The rearrangement uses TRBV29-1 and TRBJ1-2. CDR3 length equals 13 residues. Per germline, CDR1 SQVTM and CDR2 ANQGSEA. The CDR3 sequence is CSVDSGDNGGYTF.

This sequence joins TRBV7-9 and TRBJ2-7; TCRdb returns TRBD1, unconfirmable since there is no DNA. Germline CDR1 and CDR2: SEHNR and FQNEAQ (reference sequence). This CDR3 region has 14 residues. CDR3 region: CASSESGGQDEQYF.

The chain links TRBV12-3 or TRBV12-4 to TRBJ2-3. CDR3 size: 13 residues. CDR3 residues: CASSGLATDTQYF.

The chain carries TRBV19 and TRBJ2-1; TCRdb picks TRBD2, but there is no DNA to check that call. Per germline, CDR1 LNHDA and CDR2 SQIVND (reference sequence). The CDR3 extends over 15 amino acids. This CDR3 reads CASSMGTSGYNEQFF.

This chain uses TRBV21-1 with TRBJ2-4; TCRdb lists TRBD1, though no DNA is available to test this call. TRBV21-1 is a documented pseudogene. The CDR3 is 19 residues long. The CDR3 region is CASSKNGTDMTLAKNIQYF.

The chain couples TRBV24-1 to TRBJ2-1. The CDR3 runs 12 residues. The germline CDR1 and CDR2 sequences are KGHDR and SFDVKD. This CDR3 reads CATSASSNEQFF.

CDR3: CASSFPQGEASYEQYF. This chain joins TRBV7-9 and TRBJ2-7; no DNA is available, so the TRBD1 call from TCRdb remains unchecked. Germline V gene sequence: CDR1 SEHNR, CDR2 FQNEAQ (reference sequence). The CDR3 has 16 amino acids.

The gene calls are TRBV3-1 and TRBJ2-1; there is no DNA to check the TCRdb D call of TRBD2. CDR1 is LGHDT and CDR2 is YNNKEL in the germline V gene (reference sequence). This CDR3 is 18 amino acids long. CDR3 region: CASSHKNLGTSGRNEQFF.

The gene calls are TRBV29-1 and TRBJ1-1; without DNA, the TCRdb call of TRBD1 cannot be checked. Germline V gene lookup returns CDR1 SQVTM and CDR2 ANQGSEA. The CDR3 loop spans 11 amino acids. This CDR3 reads CSVEAHTEAFF.

The chain combines TRBV16 with TRBJ1-2. The CDR3 consists of 13 residues. Germline V gene data show CDR1 as KGHSY and CDR2 as FQNENV. Here the CDR3 reads CASSQVGRYGYTF.

J is TRBJ2-1 and V is TRBV18; with no DNA, the TCRdb D assignment of TRBD2 cannot be verified. CDR1 and CDR2 (germline): KGHSH, LQKENI. The CDR3 contains 17 residues. CDR3 loop: CASSSGSSSSTYNEQFF.